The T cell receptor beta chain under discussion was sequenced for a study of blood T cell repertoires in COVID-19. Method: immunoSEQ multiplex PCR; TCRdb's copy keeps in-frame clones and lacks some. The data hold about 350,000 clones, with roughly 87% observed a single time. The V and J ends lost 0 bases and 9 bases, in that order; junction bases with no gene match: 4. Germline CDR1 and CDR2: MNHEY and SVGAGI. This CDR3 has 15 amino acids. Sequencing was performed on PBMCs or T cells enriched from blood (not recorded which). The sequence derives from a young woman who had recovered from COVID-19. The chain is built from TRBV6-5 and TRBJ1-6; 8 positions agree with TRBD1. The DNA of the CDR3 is TGTGCCAGCAGTTACTCGGGCAGGGGGCTTTCACCCCTCCACTTT. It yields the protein CASSYSGRGLSPLHF.